This T cell receptor (beta chain) derives from a study of T-cell reconstitution after alpha-beta-depleted transplantation in children. Study results and caveats: After transplant, high TCRbeta diversity at day 60 in some patients arose from surviving recipient T cells and thymic progenitors. T cells produced anew were the main source of T-cell counts and diversity one year after transplant. Alpha-beta T cells present about two months after transplant were reported to originate from several hundred expanded graft clones.

CDR3 length equals 16 residues. The germline V gene has CDR1 MDHEN and CDR2 SYDVKM. V was clipped by 5 bases and J by 5 bases, with 19 bases between them. Comment on this clonotype: Its antigen is not known.

Unique molecular identifiers were built into the TCRbeta library. TCRdb analysed the PCR reads with MiXCR anew, one entry per CDR3 protein. Of hundreds of thousands of distinct CDR3 sequences in the sample, 10% to 15% are singletons; the top ten hold about 2.2%. This sequence joins TRBV28 and TRBJ2-4; perhaps TRBD2 as D (6 bases). The input for sequencing was PBMCs, mostly from graft donor cells, taken 360 days after TCRalphabeta/CD19-depleted stem cell transplant. The source is a male patient aged 10 to 17 who had a stem cell transplant for acute myeloid leukemia, so the T cells may come from the graft donor. CDR3 sequence: CASSGGTFRPQNIQYF. DNA for the CDR3: TGTGCCAGCAGTGGAGGGACTTTTAGACCCCAAAACATTCAGTACTTC.